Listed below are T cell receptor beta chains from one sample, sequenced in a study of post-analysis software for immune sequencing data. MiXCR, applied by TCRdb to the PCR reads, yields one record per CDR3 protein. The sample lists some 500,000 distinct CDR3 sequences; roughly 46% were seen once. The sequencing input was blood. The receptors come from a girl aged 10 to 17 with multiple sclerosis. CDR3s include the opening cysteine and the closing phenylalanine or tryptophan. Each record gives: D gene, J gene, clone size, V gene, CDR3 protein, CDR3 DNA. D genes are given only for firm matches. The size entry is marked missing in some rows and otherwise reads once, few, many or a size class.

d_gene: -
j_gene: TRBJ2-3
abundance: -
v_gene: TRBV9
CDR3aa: CASSLDSQGPDTQYF
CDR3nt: TGTGCCAGCAGCCTCGATTCGCAGGGACCAGATACGCAGTATTTT

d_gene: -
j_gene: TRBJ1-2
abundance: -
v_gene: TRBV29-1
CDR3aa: CSVGSPDQEYGYTF
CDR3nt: TGCAGCGTTGGCTCTCCCGACCAGGAATATGGCTACACCTTC

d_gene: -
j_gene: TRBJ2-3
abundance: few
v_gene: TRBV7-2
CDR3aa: CASSLAGMKGTDTQYF
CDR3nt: TGTGCCAGCAGCTTAGCGGGGATGAAGGGCACAGATACGCAGTATTTT

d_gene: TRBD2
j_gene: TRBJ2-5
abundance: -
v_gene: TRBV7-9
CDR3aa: CASSPSGRRETQYF
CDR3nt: TGTGCCAGCAGCCCTAGCGGGAGAAGGGAGACCCAGTACTTC

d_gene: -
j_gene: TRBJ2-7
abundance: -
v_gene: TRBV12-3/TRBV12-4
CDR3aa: CASSPQGRNYEQYF
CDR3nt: TGTGCCAGCAGTCCCCAGGGACGGAACTACGAGCAGTACTTC

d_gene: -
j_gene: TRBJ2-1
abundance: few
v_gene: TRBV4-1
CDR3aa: CASSQERNEQFF
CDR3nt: TGCGCCAGCAGCCAGGAACGTAATGAGCAGTTCTTC

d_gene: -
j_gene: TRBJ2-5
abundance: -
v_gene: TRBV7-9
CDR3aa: CASSLRGLEETQYF
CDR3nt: TGTGCCAGCAGCTTACGGGGGCTGGAAGAGACCCAGTACTTC

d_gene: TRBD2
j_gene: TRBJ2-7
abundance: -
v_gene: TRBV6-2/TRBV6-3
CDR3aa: CASSYSRLAGDYEQYF
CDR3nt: TGTGCCAGCAGTTACTCGAGATTAGCGGGAGACTACGAGCAGTACTTC

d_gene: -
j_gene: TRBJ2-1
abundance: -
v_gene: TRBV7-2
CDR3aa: CASSFRRAQSGDEQFF
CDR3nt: TGTGCCAGCAGCTTTCGGAGGGCCCAGTCCGGTGATGAGCAGTTCTTC

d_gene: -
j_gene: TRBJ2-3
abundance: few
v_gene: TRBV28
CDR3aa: CASRSRDTQYF
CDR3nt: TGTGCCAGCCGTAGTAGGGATACGCAGTATTTT

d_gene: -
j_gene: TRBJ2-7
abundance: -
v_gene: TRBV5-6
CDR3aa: CASSLFRGEYEQYF
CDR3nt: TGTGCCAGCAGCTTGTTCAGGGGGGAATACGAGCAGTACTTC

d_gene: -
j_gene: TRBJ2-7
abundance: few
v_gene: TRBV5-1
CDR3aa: CASSSENTYEQYF
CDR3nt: TGCGCCAGCAGCTCGGAAAATACCTACGAGCAGTACTTC

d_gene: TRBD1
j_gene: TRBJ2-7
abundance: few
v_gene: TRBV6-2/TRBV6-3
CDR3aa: CASTPGQGLYEQYF
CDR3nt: TGTGCCAGCACACCGGGACAGGGGCTCTACGAGCAGTACTTC

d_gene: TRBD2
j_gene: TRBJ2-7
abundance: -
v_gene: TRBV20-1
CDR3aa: CSARRSGSTDEQYF
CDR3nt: TGCAGTGCTAGGAGGAGCGGGAGCACGGACGAGCAGTACTTC

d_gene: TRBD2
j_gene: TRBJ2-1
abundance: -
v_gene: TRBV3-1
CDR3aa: CASSQVLTSGGYNEQFF
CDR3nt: TGTGCCAGCAGCCAAGTCCTAACTAGCGGGGGGTACAATGAGCAGTTCTTC

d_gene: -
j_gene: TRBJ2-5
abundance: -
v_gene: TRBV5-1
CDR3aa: CASSHSFRGEETQYF
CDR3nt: TGCGCCAGCAGCCATTCCTTCCGCGGGGAAGAGACCCAGTACTTC

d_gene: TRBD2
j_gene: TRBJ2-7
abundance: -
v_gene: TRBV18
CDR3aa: CASSPLRASGRVHYEQYF
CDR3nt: TGTGCCAGCTCACCACTCCGGGCTAGCGGGAGGGTCCACTACGAGCAGTACTTC

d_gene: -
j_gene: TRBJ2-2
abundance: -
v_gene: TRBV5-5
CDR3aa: CASSLMDGGAGELFF
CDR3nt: TGCGCCAGCAGCTTGATGGACGGAGGCGCCGGGGAGCTGTTTTTT

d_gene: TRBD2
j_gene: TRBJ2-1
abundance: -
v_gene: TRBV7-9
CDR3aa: CASSRRAGGPYNEQFF
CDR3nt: TGTGCCAGCAGCAGACGAGCGGGAGGCCCTTACAATGAGCAGTTCTTC

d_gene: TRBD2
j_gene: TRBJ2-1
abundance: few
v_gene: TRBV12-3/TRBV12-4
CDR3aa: CASSLGWEGSYNEQFF
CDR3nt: TGTGCCAGCAGTTTAGGGTGGGAGGGTTCCTACAATGAGCAGTTCTTC

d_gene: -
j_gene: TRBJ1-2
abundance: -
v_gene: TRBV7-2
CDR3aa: CASSPVPYGYTF
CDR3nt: TGTGCCAGCAGCCCCGTACCATATGGCTACACCTTC

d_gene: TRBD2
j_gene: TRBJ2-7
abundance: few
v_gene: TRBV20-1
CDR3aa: CSALGTSGYEQYF
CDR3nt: TGCAGTGCCCTCGGGACTAGCGGGTACGAGCAGTACTTC

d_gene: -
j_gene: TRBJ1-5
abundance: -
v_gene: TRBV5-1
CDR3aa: CASSLAGASNQPQHF
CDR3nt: TGCGCCAGCAGCTTGGCCGGGGCCTCCAATCAGCCCCAGCATTTT

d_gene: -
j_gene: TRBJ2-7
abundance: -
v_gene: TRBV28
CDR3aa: CASIPPLPSYEQYF
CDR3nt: TGTGCCAGCATCCCACCCTTGCCATCCTACGAGCAGTACTTC

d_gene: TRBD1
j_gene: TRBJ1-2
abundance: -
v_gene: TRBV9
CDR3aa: CASSARAGGYGYTF
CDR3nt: TGTGCCAGCAGCGCGCGGGCAGGGGGCTATGGCTACACCTTC

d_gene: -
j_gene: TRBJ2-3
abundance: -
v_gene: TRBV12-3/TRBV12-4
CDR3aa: CASSSAQHADTQYF
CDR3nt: TGTGCCAGCAGTTCTGCCCAACACGCAGATACGCAGTATTTT

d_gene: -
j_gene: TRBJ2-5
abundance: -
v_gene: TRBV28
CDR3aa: CASTAYREDNEQYF
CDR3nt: TGTGCCAGCACCGCCTACCGTGAGGACAATGAGCAGTACTTC

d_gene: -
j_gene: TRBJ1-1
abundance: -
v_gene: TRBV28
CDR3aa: CASSFGGGEAFF
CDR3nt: TGTGCCAGCAGTTTTGGCGGCGGTGAAGCTTTCTTT

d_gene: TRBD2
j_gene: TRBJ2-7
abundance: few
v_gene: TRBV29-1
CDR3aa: CSVVAGVSYEQYF
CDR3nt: TGCAGCGTTGTAGCGGGGGTGTCCTACGAGCAGTACTTC

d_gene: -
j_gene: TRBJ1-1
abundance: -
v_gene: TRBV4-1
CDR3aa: CASSQSLGQTNTEAFF
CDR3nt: TGCGCCAGCAGCCAATCCTTAGGACAGACGAACACTGAAGCTTTCTTT

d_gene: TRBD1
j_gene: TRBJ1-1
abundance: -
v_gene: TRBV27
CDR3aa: CASSGQGGISGTEAFF
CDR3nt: TGTGCCAGCAGCGGACAGGGAGGTATTTCAGGCACTGAAGCTTTCTTT